This T cell receptor beta chain was recovered during a study of blood T cell repertoires in COVID-19. The wider study: Spain, Italy and the United States supplied samples that represented acute and convalescent COVID-19.

Generated by immunoSEQ multiplex PCR, the TCRdb table keeps only in-frame clones and is missing some. This sample has approximately 400,000 clones, with around 92% found just once. This receptor was identified in a man aged 40-49 years with acute or convalescent COVID-19. Sequencing input: peripheral blood.

Here the CDR3 reads CASNASPGSYGYTF. CDR3 coding DNA: TGTGCCAGTAACGCCTCCCCGGGAAGCTATGGCTACACCTTC. The rearrangement joins TRBV19 to TRBJ1-2; D gene uncertain. Germline V lookup: CDR1 LNHDA, CDR2 SQIVND (reference sequence). This CDR3 is 14 amino acids long. V shed 7 bases and J shed 4 bases, with 16 bases lying between them.